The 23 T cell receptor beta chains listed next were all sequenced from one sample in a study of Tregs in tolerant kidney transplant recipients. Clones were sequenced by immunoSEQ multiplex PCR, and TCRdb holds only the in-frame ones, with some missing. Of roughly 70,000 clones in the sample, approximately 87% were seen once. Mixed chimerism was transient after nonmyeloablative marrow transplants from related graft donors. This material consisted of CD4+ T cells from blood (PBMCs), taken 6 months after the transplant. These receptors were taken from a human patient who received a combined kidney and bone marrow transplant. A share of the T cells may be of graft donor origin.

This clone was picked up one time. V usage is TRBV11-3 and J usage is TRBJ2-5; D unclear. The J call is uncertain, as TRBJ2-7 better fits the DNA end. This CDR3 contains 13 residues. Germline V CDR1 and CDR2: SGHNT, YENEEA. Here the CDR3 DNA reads TGTGCCAGCAGCTTTAGTCCCAAGTACGAGCAGTACTTC. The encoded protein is CASSFSPKYEQYF.

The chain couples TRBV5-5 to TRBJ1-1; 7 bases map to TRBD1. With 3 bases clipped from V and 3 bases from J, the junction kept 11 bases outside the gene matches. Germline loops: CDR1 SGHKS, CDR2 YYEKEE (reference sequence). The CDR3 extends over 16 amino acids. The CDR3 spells CASSWGNRGSDTEAFF. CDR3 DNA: TGTGCCAGCAGCTGGGGGAACAGGGGATCGGACACTGAAGCTTTCTTT.

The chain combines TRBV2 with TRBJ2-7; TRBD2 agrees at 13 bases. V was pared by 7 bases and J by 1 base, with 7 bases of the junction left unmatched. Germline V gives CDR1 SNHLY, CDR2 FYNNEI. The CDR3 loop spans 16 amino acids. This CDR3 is CASNGLAGVISYEQYF. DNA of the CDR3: TGTGCCAGCAATGGACTAGCGGGGGTAATATCCTACGAGCAGTACTTC.

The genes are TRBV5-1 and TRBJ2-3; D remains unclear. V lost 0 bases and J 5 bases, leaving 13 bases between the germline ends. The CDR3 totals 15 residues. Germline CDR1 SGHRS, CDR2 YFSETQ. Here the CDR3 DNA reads TGCGCCAGCAGCTTGGCACTCCTAGTGGGAGATACGCAGTATTTT. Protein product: CASSLALLVGDTQYF. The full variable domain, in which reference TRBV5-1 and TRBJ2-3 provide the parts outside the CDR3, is KAGVTQTPRYLIKTRGQQVTLSCSPISGHRSVSWYQQTPGQGLQFLFEYFSETQRNKGNFPGRFSGRQFSNSRSEMNVSTLELGDSALYLCASSLALLVGDTQYFGPGTRLTVL.

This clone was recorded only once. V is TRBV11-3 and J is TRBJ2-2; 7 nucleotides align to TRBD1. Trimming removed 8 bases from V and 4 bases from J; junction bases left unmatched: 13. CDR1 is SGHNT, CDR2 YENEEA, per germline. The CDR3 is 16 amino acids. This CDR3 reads CASAMTGWFSTGELFF. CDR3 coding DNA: TGTGCCAGCGCCATGACAGGGTGGTTTAGCACCGGGGAGCTGTTTTTT.

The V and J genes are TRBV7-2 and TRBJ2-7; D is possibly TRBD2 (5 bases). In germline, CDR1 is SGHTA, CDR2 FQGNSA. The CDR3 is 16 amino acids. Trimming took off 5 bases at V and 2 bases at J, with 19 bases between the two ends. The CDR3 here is CASSPMGGGYTYEQYF. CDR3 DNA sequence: TGTGCCAGCAGCCCGATGGGCGGCGGGTACACCTACGAGCAGTACTTC.

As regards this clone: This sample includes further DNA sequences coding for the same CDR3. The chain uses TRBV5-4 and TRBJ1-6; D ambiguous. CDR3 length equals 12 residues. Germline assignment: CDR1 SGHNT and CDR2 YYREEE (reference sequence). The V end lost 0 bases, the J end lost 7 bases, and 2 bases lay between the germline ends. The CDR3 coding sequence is TGTGCCAGCAGCTTGGTAAATTCACCCCTCCACTTT. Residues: CASSLVNSPLHF. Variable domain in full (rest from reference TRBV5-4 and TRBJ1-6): ETGVTQSPTHLIKTRGQQVTLRCSSQSGHNTVSWYQQALGQGPQFIFQYYREEENGRGNFPPRFSGLQFPNYSSELNVNALELDDSALYLCASSLVNSPLHFGNGTRLTVT.

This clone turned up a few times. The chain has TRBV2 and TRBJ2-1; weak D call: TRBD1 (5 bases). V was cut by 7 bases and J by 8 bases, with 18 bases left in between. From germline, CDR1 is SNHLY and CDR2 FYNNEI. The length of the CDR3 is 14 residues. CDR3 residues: CASNFRPGLYEQFF. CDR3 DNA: TGTGCCAGCAATTTTAGACCAGGGTTGTATGAGCAGTTCTTC. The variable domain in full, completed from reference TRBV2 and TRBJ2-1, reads EPEVTQTPSHQVTQMGQEVILRCVPISNHLYFYWYRQILGQKVEFLVSFYNNEISEKSEIFDDQFSVERPDGSNFTLKIRSTKLEDSAMYFCASNFRPGLYEQFFGPGTRLTVL.

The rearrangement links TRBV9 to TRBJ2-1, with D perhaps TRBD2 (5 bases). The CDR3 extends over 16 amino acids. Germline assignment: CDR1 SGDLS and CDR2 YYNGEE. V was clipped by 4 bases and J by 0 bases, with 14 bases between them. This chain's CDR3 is CASSILPSSSYNEQFF. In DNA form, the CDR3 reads TGTGCCAGCAGCATTCTCCCTAGCTCCTCCTACAATGAGCAGTTCTTC. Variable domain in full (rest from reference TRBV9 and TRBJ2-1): DSGVTQTPKHLITATGQRVTLRCSPRSGDLSVYWYQQSLDQGLQFLIQYYNGEERAKGNILERFSAQQFPDLHSELNLSSLELGDSALYFCASSILPSSSYNEQFFGPGTRLTVL.

CDR3 loop: CASSGLGVYNEQFF. CDR3 nucleotide sequence: TGTGCCAGCAGCGGACTAGGGGTTTACAATGAGCAGTTCTTC. The chain is built from TRBV11-3 and TRBJ2-1; TRBD2 aligns across 7 bases. Unmatched junction bases numbered 5, after V lost 5 bases and J lost 4 bases. CDR3 length: 14 amino acids. CDR1 and CDR2 from the germline V gene are SGHNT and YENEEA.

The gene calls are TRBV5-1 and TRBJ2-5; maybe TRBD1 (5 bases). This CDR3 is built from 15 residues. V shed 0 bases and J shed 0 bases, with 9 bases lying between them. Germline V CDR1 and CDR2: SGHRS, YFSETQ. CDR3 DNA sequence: TGCGCCAGCAGCTTGGGGGGCGTTAACCAAGAGACCCAGTACTTC. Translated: CASSLGGVNQETQYF.

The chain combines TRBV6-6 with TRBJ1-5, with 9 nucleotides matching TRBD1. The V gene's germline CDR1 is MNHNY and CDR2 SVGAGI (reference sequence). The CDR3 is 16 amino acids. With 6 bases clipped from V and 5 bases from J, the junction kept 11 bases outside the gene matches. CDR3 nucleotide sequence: TGTGCCAGCAGACCCCTACCGGGACAGGGAGATCAGCCCCAGCATTTT. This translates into CASRPLPGQGDQPQHF.

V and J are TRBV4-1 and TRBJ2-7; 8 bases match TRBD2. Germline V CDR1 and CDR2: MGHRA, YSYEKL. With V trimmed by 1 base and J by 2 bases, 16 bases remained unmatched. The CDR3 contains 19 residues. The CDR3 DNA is TGCGCCAGCAGCCAAGTACCGGGACTAGGCCGATTAAAAACCTACGAGCAGTACTTC. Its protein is CASSQVPGLGRLKTYEQYF.

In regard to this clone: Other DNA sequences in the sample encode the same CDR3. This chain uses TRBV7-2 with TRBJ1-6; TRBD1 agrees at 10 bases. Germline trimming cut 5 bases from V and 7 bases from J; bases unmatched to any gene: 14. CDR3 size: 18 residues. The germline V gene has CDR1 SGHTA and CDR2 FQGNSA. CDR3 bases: TGTGCCAGCAGCCCAGGGGTTGCGACAGGGGGCGGAAATTCACCCCTCCACTTT. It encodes CASSPGVATGGGNSPLHF.

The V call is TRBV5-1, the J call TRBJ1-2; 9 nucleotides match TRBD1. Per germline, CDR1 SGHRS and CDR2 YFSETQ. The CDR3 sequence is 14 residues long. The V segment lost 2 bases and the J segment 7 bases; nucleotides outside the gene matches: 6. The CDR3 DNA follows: TGCGCCAGCAGCTTCGTACAGGGGGCGCTTGGCTACACCTTC. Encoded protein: CASSFVQGALGYTF.

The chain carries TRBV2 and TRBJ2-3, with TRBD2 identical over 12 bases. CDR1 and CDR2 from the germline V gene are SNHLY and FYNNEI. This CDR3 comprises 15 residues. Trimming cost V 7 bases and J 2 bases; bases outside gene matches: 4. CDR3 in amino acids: CASTRTSGNTDTQYF. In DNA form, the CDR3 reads TGTGCCAGCACAAGGACTAGCGGGAACACAGATACGCAGTATTTT. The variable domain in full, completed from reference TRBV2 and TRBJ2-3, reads EPEVTQTPSHQVTQMGQEVILRCVPISNHLYFYWYRQILGQKVEFLVSFYNNEISEKSEIFDDQFSVERPDGSNFTLKIRSTKLEDSAMYFCASTRTSGNTDTQYFGPGTRLTVL.

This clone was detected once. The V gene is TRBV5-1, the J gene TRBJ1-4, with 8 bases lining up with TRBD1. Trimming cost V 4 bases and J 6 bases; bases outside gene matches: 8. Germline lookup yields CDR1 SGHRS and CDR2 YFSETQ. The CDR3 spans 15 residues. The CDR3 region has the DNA TGCGCCAGCAGCCTTGGACAGGGCGTGGATGAAAAACTGTTTTTT. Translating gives CASSLGQGVDEKLFF.

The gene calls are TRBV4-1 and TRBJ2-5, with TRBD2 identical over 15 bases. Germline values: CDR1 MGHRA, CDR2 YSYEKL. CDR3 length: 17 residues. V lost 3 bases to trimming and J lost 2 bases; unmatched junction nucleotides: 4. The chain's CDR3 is CASSQPGLAGGQETQYF. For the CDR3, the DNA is TGCGCCAGCAGCCAGCCGGGACTAGCGGGGGGACAAGAGACCCAGTACTTC.

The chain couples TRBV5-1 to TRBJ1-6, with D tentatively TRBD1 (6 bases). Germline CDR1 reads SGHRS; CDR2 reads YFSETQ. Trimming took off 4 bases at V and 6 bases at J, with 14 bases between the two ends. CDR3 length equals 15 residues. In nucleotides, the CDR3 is TGCGCCAGCAGCCCCGCTACAGGGATTAATTCACCCCTCCACTTT. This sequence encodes CASSPATGINSPLHF.

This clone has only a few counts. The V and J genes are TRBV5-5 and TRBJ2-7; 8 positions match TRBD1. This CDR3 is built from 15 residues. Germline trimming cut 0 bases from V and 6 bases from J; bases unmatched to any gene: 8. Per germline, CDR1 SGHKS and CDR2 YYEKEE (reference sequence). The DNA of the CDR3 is TGTGCCAGCAGCTTGGCCCTGGACGACAGGGGCGAGCAGTACTTC. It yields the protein CASSLALDDRGEQYF.

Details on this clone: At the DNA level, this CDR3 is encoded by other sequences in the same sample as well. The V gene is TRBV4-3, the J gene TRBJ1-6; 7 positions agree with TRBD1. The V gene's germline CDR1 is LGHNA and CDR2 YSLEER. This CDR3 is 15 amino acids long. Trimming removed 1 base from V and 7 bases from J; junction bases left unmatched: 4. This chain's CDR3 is CASSQVTGDNSPLHF. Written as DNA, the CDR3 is TGCGCCAGCAGCCAAGTTACAGGGGACAATTCACCCCTCCACTTT.

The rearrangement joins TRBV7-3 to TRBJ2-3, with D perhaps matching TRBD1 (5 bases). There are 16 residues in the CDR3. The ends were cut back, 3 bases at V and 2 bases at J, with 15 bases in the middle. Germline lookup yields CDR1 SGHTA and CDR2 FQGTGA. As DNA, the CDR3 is TGTGCCAGCAGCTTGGTGGGGCGGCCGTCCACAGATACGCAGTATTTT. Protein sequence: CASSLVGRPSTDTQYF. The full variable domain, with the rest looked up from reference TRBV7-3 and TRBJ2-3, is GAGVSQTPSNKVTEKGKYVELRCDPISGHTALYWYRQSLGQGPEFLIYFQGTGAADDSGLPNDRFFAVRPEGSVSTLKIQRTERGDSAVYLCASSLVGRPSTDTQYFGPGTRLTVL.

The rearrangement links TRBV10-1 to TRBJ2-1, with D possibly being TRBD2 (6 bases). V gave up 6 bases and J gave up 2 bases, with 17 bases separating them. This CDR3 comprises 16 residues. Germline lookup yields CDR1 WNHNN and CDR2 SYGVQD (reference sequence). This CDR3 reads CASRGVLAPTYNEQFF. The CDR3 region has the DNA TGCGCCAGCAGAGGTGTACTAGCTCCCACCTACAATGAGCAGTTCTTC.